This is a list of T cell receptor beta chains from one sample in a study of neurological immune-mediated disorders. Each CDR3 protein is one row after TCRdb ran MiXCR on the 5' RACE reads. The sample includes 67,000 or so distinct CDR3 sequences, approximately 14% of them seen just once. The material sequenced was PBMCs. These receptors all come from a female donor with HTLV-1-associated myelopathy (HAM/TSP). Each CDR3 is given without its conserved first and last residue.

V,length,J,CDR3
TRBV7-9,16,TRBJ2-6,ASSFFMGAGSGANVLT
TRBV7-2,14,TRBJ2-1,ASSQQAGGNYNEQF
TRBV5-1,11,TRBJ2-1,ASSLGSMNEQF
TRBV20-1,11,TRBJ2-7,SARDGGSYEQY
TRBV20-1,14,TRBJ2-3,SASLGLAGFTDTQY
TRBV28,16,TRBJ2-1,ASSSPLGEGINGNEQF
TRBV7-9,11,TRBJ1-1,ASSLLVSTEAF
TRBV28,16,TRBJ2-3,ASRPGQGVISSPDTQY
TRBV5-1,12,TRBJ1-2,ASSPGQSNYGYT
TRBV6-2/TRBV6-3,16,TRBJ2-7,ASRRNEPGTPSSYEQY
TRBV20-1,14,TRBJ1-1,SARDLRTGGNTEAF
TRBV2,11,TRBJ1-5,ASIRDSNQPQH
TRBV7-8,13,TRBJ2-7,ASAQAGTASYEQY
TRBV6-1,12,TRBJ2-1,ASSARTGQGEQF
TRBV20-1,10,TRBJ2-7,SAHADTYEQY
TRBV7-9,12,TRBJ2-7,ASSRQQGADEQY
TRBV5-1,13,TRBJ2-6,ASSLEGTGANVLT
TRBV5-6,11,TRBJ1-5,ASSLRRIQPQH
TRBV20-1,8,TRBJ1-1,SASLEQAF
TRBV5-5,12,TRBJ1-5,ASSLAGPNQPQH
TRBV5-1,11,TRBJ1-2,ASSQGPGNGYT
TRBV6-6,13,TRBJ2-2,ASRAGTGNTGELF
TRBV5-1,14,TRBJ2-2,ASIRDRLENTGELF
TRBV20-1,11,TRBJ2-5,SAPQGYQETQY
TRBV28,13,TRBJ2-7,ASRTRKAGGYEQY
TRBV4-1,13,TRBJ1-5,ASSQGLGAGQPQH
TRBV12-3/TRBV12-4,12,TRBJ2-1,ASQTGRGCHEQF
TRBV7-9,13,TRBJ1-1,ASSFAGRGSAEAF
TRBV7-2,12,TRBJ1-2,ASSLGVGFGGYT
TRBV29-1,11,TRBJ2-3,SVGTGAKDTQY
TRBV6-5,12,TRBJ1-5,ATWDRASNQPQH
TRBV7-2,10,TRBJ2-7,ASSSQGYEQY
TRBV5-1,13,TRBJ2-2,ASSLDASGAGELF
TRBV12-3/TRBV12-4,12,TRBJ2-1,ASSSREGYNEQF
TRBV15,14,TRBJ2-4,ATSRERDGSKNIQY
TRBV4-1,13,TRBJ1-5,ASSQESTGNQPQH
TRBV5-1,13,TRBJ2-1,ASSLVGTDYNEQF
TRBV7-9,9,TRBJ2-1,ASSLDNEQF
TRBV21-1,14,TRBJ2-5,ASDPQRGDWEETQY
TRBV20-1,12,TRBJ2-7,SASRDRDVYEQY
TRBV20-1,12,TRBJ1-1,SAYSDRGYTEAF
TRBV12-3/TRBV12-4,14,TRBJ1-6,ASSPNQGLGNSPLH
TRBV5-1,10,TRBJ2-1,TSRKGRDKQF
TRBV12-3/TRBV12-4,13,TRBJ2-2,ASSPGTSFVGERF
TRBV28,14,TRBJ2-6,ARPGQITSGVDVLT
TRBV4-1,13,TRBJ1-2,ASNQPGQNFYGYT